This TCR beta chain was identified during a study of cytomegalovirus exposure and HLA in healthy donors. Primers for the PCR totalled 60 Vbeta and 13 Jbeta. Here immunoSEQ multiplex PCR was the method, and the copy in TCRdb shows in-frame clones only, minus some. This sample has around 100,000 clones, with 84% found just once. This clone was observed a few times. The length of the CDR3 is 13 residues. Trimming removed 3 bases from V and 7 bases from J, with 12 bases in between. The germline CDR1 and CDR2 sequences are LNHDA and SQIVND (reference sequence). The sequenced sample was PBMCs. The sequence was obtained from a woman between 18 and 29 years old in good health and CMV-seropositive. The chain has TRBV19 and TRBJ2-5, with a weak D call TRBD2 (5 bases). The CDR3 is CASSIPPRGTQYF. For the CDR3, the DNA is TGTGCCAGTAGTATCCCGCCTCGGGGGACCCAGTACTTC.